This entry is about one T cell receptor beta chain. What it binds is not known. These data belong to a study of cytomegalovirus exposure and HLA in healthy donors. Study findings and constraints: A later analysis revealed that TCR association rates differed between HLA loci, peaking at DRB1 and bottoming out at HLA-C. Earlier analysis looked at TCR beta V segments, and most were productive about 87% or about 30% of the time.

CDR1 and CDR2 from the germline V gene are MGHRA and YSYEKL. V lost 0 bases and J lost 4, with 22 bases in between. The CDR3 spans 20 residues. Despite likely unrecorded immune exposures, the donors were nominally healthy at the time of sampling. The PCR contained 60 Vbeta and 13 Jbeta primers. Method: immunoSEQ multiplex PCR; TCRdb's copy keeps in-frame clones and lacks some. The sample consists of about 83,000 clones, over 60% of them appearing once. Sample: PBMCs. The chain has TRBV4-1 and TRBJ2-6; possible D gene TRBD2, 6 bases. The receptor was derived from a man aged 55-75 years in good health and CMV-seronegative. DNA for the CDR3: TGCGCCAGCAGCCAAGATTGGGTCCGCGGCGCGGGGAGCGGGGCCAACGTCCTGACTTTC. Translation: CASSQDWVRGAGSGANVLTF.